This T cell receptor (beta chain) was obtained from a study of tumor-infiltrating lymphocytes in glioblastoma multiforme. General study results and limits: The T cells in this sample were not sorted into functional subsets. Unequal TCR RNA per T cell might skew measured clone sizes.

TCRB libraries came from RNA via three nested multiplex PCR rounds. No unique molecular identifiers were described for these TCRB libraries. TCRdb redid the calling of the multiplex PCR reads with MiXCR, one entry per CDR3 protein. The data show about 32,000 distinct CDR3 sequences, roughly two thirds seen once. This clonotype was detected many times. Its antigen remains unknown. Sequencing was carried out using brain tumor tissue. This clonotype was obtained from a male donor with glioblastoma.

As DNA, the CDR3 is TGCAGTGCTAGAGGTCGACTAGGATTCGAACTAGCCAAAAACATTCAGTACTTC. Amino acid sequence: CSARGRLGFELAKNIQYF. This chain connects TRBV20-1 to TRBJ2-4; D may be TRBD2 (6 bases). CDR1 and CDR2 (germline): DFQATT, SNEGSKA (reference sequence). V was clipped by 1 base and J by 0 bases, with 19 bases between them. CDR3 length equals 18 residues.